This T cell receptor beta chain stems from a study of cytomegalovirus exposure and HLA in healthy donors. Regarding this clone: Antigen unknown.

Study-wide findings and caveats: Many donors shared some public TCRs, even though most TCR sequences were rare. According to reports, the classifier identified cytomegalovirus status with high specificity and sensitivity.

PCR used 60 Vbeta primers and 13 Jbeta primers. Measured with immunoSEQ multiplex PCR; TCRdb has only the in-frame clones, and not every one. The top ten hold about 2.6% of the sample, which has some 180,000 clones, 75% to 80% seen once. The CDR3 contains 15 residues. In germline, CDR1 is MNHEY, CDR2 SVGAGI. Trimming shortened V by 5 bases and J by 4 bases, and 15 bases separated the two germline ends. The gene calls are TRBV6-5 and TRBJ2-1; D is unclear. Sequenced input: PBMCs. The sequence derives from a female donor in good health and CMV-seronegative. CDR3: CASSAPSGSYNEQFF. CDR3 in DNA: TGTGCCAGCAGTGCGCCTTCTGGTTCTTACAATGAGCAGTTCTTC.